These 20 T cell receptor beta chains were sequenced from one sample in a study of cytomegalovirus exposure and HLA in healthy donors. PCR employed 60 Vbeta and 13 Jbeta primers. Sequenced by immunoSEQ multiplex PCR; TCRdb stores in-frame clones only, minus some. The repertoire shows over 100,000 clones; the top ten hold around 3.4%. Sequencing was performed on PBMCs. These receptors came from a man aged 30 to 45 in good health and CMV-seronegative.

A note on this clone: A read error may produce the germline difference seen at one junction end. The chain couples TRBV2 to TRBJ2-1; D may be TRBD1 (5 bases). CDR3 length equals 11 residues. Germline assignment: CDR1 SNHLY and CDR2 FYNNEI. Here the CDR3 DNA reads TGTGCCAGCAGTGTCCAGGGCGTAGGGCTCTTC. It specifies CASSVQGVGLF.

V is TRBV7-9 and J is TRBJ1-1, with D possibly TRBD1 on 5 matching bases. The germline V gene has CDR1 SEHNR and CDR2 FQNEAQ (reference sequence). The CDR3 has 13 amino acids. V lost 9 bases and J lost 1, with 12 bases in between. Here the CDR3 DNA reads TGTGCCAGTTCGGACGGGGGGAACACTGAAGCTTTCTTT. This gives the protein CASSDGGNTEAFF.

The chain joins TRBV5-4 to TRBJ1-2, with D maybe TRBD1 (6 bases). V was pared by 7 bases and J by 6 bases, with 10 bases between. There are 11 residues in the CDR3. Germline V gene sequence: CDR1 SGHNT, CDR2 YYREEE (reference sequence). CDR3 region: CASWTADGYTF. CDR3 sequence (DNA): TGTGCCAGCTGGACAGCTGATGGCTACACCTTC.

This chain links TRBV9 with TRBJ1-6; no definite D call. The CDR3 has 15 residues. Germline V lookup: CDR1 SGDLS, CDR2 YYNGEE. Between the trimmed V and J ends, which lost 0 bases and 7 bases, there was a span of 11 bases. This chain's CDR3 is CASSVDWASNSPLHF. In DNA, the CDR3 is TGTGCCAGCAGCGTAGATTGGGCCTCAAATTCACCCCTCCACTTT.

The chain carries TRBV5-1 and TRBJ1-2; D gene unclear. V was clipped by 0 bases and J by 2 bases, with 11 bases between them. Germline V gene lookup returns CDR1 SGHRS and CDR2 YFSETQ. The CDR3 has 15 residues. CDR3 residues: CASSLDKGGNYGYTF. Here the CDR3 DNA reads TGCGCCAGCAGCTTGGACAAGGGAGGGAACTATGGCTACACCTTC.

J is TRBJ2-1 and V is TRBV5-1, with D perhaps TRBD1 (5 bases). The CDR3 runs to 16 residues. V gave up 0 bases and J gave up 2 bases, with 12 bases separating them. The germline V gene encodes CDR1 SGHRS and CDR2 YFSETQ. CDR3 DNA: TGCGCCAGCAGCTTGGGGGGCCTAACGACCTACAATGAGCAGTTCTTC. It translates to CASSLGGLTTYNEQFF.

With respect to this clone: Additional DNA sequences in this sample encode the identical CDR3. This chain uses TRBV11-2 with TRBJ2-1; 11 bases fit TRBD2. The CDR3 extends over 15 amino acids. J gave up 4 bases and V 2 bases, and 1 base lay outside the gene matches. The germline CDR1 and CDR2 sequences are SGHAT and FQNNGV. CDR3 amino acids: CASSLRLAGYNEQFF. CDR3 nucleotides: TGTGCCAGCAGCTTACGACTAGCGGGGTACAATGAGCAGTTCTTC. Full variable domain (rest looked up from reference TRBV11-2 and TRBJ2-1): EAGVAQSPRYKIIEKRQSVAFWCNPISGHATLYWYQQILGQGPKLLIQFQNNGVVDDSQLPKDRFSAERLKGVDSTLKIQPAKLEDSAVYLCASSLRLAGYNEQFFGPGTRLTVL.

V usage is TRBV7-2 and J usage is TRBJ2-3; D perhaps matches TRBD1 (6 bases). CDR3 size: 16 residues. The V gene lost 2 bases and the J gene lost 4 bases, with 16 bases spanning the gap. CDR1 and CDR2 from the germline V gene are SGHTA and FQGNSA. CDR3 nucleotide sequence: TGTGCCAGCAGCTTACTGGCGGACAGCATCCCAGATACGCAGTATTTT. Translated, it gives CASSLLADSIPDTQYF.

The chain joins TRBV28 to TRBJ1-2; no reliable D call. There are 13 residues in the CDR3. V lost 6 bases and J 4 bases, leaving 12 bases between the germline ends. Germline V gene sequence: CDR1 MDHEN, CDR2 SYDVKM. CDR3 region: CASSSTELYGYTF. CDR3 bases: TGTGCCAGCAGCTCAACAGAGCTCTATGGCTACACCTTC.

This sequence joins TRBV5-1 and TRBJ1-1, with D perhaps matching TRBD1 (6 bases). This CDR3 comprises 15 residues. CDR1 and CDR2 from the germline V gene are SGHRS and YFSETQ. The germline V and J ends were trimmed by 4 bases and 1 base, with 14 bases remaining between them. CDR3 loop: CASSKIPTGNTEAFF. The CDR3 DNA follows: TGCGCCAGCAGCAAAATCCCGACAGGGAACACTGAAGCTTTCTTT. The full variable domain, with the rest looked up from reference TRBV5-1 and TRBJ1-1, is KAGVTQTPRYLIKTRGQQVTLSCSPISGHRSVSWYQQTPGQGLQFLFEYFSETQRNKGNFPGRFSGRQFSNSRSEMNVSTLELGDSALYLCASSKIPTGNTEAFFGQGTRLTVV.

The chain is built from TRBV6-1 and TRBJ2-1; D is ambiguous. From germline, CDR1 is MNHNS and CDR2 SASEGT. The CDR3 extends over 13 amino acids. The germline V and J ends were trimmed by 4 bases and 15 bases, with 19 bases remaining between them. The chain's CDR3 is CASSVALQLPGFF. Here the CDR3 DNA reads TGTGCCAGCAGTGTCGCCTTGCAGCTGCCGGGGTTCTTC.

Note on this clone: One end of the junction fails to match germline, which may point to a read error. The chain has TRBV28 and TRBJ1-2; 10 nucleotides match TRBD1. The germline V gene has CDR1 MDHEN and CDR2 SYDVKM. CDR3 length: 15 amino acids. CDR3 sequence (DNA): TGTGCCAGTAGTTTGCCGGGACAGGGGAACTATGGCTACACCTTC. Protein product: CASSLPGQGNYGYTF.

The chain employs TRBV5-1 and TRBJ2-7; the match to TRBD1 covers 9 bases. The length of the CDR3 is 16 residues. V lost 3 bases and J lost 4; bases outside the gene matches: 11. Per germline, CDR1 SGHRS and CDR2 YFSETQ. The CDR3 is CASSSSFGQGTYEQYF. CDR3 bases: TGCGCCAGCAGCTCCTCCTTCGGACAGGGGACTTACGAGCAGTACTTC.

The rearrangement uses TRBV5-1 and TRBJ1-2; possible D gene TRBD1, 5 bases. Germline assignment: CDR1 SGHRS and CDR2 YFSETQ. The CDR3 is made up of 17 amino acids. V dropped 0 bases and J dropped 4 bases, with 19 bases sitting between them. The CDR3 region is CASSLVGGAAEVYGYTF. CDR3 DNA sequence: TGCGCCAGCAGCTTGGTTGGAGGGGCGGCGGAGGTCTATGGCTACACCTTC.

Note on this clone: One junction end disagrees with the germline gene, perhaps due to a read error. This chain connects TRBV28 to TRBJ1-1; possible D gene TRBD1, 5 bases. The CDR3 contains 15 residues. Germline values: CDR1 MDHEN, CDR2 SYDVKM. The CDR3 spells CASGLPQGQNTEAFF. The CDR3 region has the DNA TGTGCCAGCGGTTTACCCCAGGGTCAGAACACTGAAGCTTTCTTT.

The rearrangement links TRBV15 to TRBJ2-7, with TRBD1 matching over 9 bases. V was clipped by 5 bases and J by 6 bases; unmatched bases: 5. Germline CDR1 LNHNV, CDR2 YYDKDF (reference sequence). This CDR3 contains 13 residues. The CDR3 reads CATSGTGFGEQYF. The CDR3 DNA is TGTGCCACCAGCGGGACAGGGTTTGGCGAGCAGTACTTC.

CDR3 in DNA: TGTGCCAGCACTCGACAGGGTGAGAACACTGAAGCTTTCTTT. Protein product: CASTRQGENTEAFF. J is TRBJ1-1 and V is TRBV25-1; 7 positions agree with TRBD1. V lost 7 bases, J lost 1 base, and 6 bases stayed unmatched. CDR1 is MGHDK, CDR2 SYGVNS, per germline. This CDR3 has 14 amino acids.

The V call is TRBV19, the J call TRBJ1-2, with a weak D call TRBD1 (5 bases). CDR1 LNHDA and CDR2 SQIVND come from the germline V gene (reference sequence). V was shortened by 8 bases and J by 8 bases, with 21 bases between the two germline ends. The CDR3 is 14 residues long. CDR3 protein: CASLRDRGIGGYTF. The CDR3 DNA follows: TGTGCCAGTTTGAGAGACAGAGGTATCGGCGGCTACACCTTC.

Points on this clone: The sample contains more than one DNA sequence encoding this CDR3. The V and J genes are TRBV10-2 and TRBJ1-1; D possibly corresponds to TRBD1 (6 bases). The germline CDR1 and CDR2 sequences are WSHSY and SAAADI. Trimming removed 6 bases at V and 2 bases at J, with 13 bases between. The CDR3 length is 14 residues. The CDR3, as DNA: TGCGCCAGCAGCCTCGGGACAACTAACACTGAAGCTTTCTTT. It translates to CASSLGTTNTEAFF.

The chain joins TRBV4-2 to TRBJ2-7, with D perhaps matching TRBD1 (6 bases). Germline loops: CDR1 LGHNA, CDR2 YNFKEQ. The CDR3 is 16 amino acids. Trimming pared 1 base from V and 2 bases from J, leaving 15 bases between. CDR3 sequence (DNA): TGTGCCAGCAGCCAAGCCTCACGACAGGTGGCCTACGAGCAGTACTTC. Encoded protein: CASSQASRQVAYEQYF.